This TCR beta chain stems from a study of T cells in Graves' hyperthyroidism and ophthalmopathy. Study context: Peripheral blood was taken when the disease was first diagnosed, before any treatment began.

CDR1 LGHDT and CDR2 YNNKEL come from the germline V gene (reference sequence). The CDR3 extends over 15 amino acids. With 8 bases removed from V and 0 bases from J, the gap between germline ends came to 14 bases. This clonotype turned up a few times. TCR beta CDR3 regions were amplified from RNA. The HTBI primer set drove a first-round RT-PCR of the TCR CDR3. TCRdb re-derived calls from the multiplex PCR reads in MiXCR, one entry per CDR3 protein. Found here are fewer than 900,000 distinct CDR3 sequences, roughly 17% of them singletons; the top ten hold 8.4%. The sample was blood. The TCR was taken from a man aged 18-30 years with Graves' hyperthyroidism. The chain uses TRBV3-1 and TRBJ1-3, with D possibly TRBD1 on 6 matching bases. The CDR3 loop is CASSSTGHSGNTIYF. The CDR3 DNA is TGTGCCAGCTCGTCGACAGGTCACTCTGGAAACACCATATATTTT.